The source of this T cell receptor (beta chain) is a study of T and B cells in COVID-19 patients. Study findings and constraints: Patients with COVID-19 reportedly showed strongly skewed T cell receptor beta variable and joining gene usage. Highly clonal in active COVID-19, TRB repertoires exceeded healthy-donor diversity and richness at recovery.

This clonotype ranks as medium-sized (0.01 to 0.1%). Antigen: not known. V was pared by 3 bases and J by 1 base, with 12 bases between. The germline V gene has CDR1 LNHNV and CDR2 YYDKDF (reference sequence). The CDR3 covers 16 residues. From blood, about 240-500 ng of genomic DNA served as TRB template. TRB rearrangements were amplified by multiplex PCR with BIOMED2 TRB-A/B primers. TCRdb recomputed calls from the multiplex PCR reads with MiXCR, one row per CDR3 protein. The sample has roughly 8,100 distinct CDR3 sequences, roughly 31% seen once. The TCR sequence derives from a human donor with active COVID-19. The J gene is TRBJ2-2, the V gene TRBV15; D not certain. Sequenced material: blood. CDR3 residues: CATSSVYHVNTGELFF. CDR3 bases: TGTGCCACCAGCAGCGTTTATCATGTGAACACCGGGGAGCTGTTTTTT. Looking up the rest from reference TRBV15 and TRBJ2-2 gives the full variable domain: DAMVIQNPRYQVTQFGKPVTLSCSQTLNHNVMYWYQQKSSQAPKLLFHYYDKDFNNEADTPDNFQSRRPNTSFCFLDIRSPGLGDTAMYLCATSSVYHVNTGELFFGEGSRLTVL.